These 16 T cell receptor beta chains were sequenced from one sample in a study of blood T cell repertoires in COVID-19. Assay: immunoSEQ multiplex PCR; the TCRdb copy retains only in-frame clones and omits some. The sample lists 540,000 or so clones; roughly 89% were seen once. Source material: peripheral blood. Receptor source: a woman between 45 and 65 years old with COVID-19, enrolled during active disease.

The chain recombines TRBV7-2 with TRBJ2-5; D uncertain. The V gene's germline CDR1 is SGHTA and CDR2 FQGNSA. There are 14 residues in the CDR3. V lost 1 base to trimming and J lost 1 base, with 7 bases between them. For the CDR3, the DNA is TGTGCCAGCAGCTTAGGACTCCTCCAAGAGACCCAGTACTTC. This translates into CASSLGLLQETQYF.

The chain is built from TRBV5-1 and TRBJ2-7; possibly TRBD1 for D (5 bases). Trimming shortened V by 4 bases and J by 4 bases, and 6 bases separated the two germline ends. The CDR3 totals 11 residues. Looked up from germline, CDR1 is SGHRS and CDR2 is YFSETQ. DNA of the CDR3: TGCGCCAGCAGCGGGGCATACGAGCAGTACTTC. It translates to CASSGAYEQYF.

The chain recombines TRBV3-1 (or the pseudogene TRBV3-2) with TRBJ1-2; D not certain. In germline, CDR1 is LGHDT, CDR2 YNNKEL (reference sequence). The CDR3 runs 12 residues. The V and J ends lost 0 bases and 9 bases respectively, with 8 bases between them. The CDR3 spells CASSQDLSSYTF. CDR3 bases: TGTGCCAGCAGCCAAGATCTATCGAGCTACACCTTC.

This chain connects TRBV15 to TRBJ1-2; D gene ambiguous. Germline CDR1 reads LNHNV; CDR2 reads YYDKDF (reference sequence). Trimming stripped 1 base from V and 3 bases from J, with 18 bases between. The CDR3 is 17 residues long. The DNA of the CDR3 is TGTGCCACCAGCAGAGGAAAGATGAGCGTCGGAGACTATGGCTACACCTTC. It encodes CATSRGKMSVGDYGYTF.

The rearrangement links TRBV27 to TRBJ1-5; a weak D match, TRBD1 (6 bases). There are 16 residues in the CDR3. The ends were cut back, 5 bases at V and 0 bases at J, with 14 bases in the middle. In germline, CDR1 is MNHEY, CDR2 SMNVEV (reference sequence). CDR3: CASSPQTGYSNQPQHF. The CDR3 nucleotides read TGTGCCAGCAGTCCACAAACAGGGTATAGCAATCAGCCCCAGCATTTT.

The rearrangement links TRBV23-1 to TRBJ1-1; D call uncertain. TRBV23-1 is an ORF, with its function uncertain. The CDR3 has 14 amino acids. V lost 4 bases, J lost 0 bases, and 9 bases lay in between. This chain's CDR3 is CASSPPLMNTEAFF. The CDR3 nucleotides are TGCGCCAGCAGTCCACCACTTATGAACACTGAAGCTTTCTTT.

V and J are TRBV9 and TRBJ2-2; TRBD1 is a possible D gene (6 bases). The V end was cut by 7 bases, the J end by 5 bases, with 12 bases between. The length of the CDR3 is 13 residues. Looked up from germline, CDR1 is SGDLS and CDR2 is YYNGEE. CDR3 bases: TGTGCCAGCTCCTCAGGGGCAACCGGGGAGCTGTTTTTT. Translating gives CASSSGATGELFF.

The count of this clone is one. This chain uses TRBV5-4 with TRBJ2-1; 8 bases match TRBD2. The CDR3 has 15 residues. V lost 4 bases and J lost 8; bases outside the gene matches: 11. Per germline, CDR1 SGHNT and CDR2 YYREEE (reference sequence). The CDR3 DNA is TGTGCCAGCAGCCTGGGACTAGAGATTGTATATGAGCAGTTCTTC. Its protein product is CASSLGLEIVYEQFF.

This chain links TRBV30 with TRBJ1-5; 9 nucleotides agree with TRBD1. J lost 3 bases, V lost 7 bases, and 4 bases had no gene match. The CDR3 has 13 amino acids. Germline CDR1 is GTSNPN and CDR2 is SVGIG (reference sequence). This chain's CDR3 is CASGTGPNQPQHF. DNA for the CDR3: TGTGCCTCCGGGACAGGGCCCAATCAGCCCCAGCATTTT.

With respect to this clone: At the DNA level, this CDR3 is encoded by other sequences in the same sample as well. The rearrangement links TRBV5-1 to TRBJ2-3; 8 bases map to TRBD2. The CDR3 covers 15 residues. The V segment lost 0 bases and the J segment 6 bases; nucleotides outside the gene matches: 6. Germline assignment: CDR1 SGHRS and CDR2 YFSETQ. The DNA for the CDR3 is TGCGCCAGCAGCTTGGAAGGCGGGGGGCCCGATACGCAGTATTTT. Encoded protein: CASSLEGGGPDTQYF.

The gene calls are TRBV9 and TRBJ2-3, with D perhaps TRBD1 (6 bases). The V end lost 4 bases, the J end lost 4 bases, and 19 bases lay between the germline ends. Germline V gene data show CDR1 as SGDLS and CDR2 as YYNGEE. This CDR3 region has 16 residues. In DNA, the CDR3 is TGTGCCAGCAGCCCCTCGGGACATTTACCATCAGATACGCAGTATTTT. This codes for CASSPSGHLPSDTQYF.

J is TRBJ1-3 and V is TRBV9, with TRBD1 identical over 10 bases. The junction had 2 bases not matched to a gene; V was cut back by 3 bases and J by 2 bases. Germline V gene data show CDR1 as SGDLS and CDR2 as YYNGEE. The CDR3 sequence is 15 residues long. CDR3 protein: CASSETGGPGNTIYF. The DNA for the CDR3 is TGTGCCAGCAGCGAGACAGGGGGCCCTGGAAACACCATATATTTT.

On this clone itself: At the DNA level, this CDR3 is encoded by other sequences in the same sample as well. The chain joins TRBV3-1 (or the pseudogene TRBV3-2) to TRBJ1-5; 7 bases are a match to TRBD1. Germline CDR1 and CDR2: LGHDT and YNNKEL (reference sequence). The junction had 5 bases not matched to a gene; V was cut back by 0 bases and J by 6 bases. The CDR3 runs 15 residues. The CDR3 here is CASSQDRQGGQPQHF. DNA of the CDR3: TGTGCCAGCAGCCAAGATCGACAGGGAGGTCAGCCCCAGCATTTT.

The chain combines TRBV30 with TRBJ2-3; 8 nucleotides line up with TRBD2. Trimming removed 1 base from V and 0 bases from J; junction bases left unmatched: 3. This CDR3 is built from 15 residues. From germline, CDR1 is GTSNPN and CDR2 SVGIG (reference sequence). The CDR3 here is CAWSGVAGSTDTQYF. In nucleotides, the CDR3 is TGTGCCTGGAGTGGGGTAGCGGGAAGCACAGATACGCAGTATTTT.

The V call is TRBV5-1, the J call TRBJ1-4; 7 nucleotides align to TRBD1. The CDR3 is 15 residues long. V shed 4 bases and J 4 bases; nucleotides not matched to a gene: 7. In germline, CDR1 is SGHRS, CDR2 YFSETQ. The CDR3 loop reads CASSPGGQNNEKLFF. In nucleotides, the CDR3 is TGCGCCAGCAGCCCTGGGGGACAGAATAATGAAAAACTGTTTTTT.

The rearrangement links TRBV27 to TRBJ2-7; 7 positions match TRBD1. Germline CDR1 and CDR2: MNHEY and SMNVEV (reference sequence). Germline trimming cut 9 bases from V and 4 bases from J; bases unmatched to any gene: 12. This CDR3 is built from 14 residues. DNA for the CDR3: TGTGCCAGTCGTTCAGGGGGTATGGGATACGAGCAGTACTTC. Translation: CASRSGGMGYEQYF.